A selection of T cell receptor beta chains follows, all from one sample in a study of OX40 agonist ivuxolimab in advanced cancers. The method was immunoSEQ multiplex PCR; TCRdb's version includes in-frame clones alone and lacks a portion of them. Of about 71,000 clones detected, about nine tenths appear once; the ten largest clones hold about 14%. Sequenced here: CD4+ or CD8+ T cells sorted from blood, sampled in a trial of the OX40 agonist ivuxolimab. The receptors were sampled from an adult with an advanced solid tumor such as melanoma, head and neck, liver or kidney cancer. Both conserved end residues are part of each CDR3. Fields, in order: clone size, V gene, D gene, J gene, CDR3 DNA, CDR3 protein. D genes are given only for firm matches. Clone size is stated in some rows and not others, as once, few, many or a class when expanded.

clone_size: -; v_call: TRBV30; d_call: -; j_call: TRBJ1-2; cdr3_nt: TGTGCCTGGAGCGCAGGGGTGAACTATGGCTACACCTTC; cdr3_aa: CAWSAGVNYGYTF
clone_size: -; v_call: TRBV5-1; d_call: -; j_call: TRBJ2-6; cdr3_nt: TGCGCCAGCAGCTTGGTAGGGCCCTCTGGGGCCAACGTCCTGACTTTC; cdr3_aa: CASSLVGPSGANVLTF
clone_size: few; v_call: TRBV18; d_call: TRBD2; j_call: TRBJ2-2; cdr3_nt: TGTGCCAGCTCACCGCTAGCGGAAGCCGGGGAGCTGTTTTTT; cdr3_aa: CASSPLAEAGELFF
clone_size: -; v_call: TRBV30; d_call: -; j_call: TRBJ1-5; cdr3_nt: TGTGCCTGGAGTATAGACATTGTGAATCAGCCCCAGCATTTT; cdr3_aa: CAWSIDIVNQPQHF
clone_size: once; v_call: TRBV6-5; d_call: TRBD1; j_call: TRBJ1-5; cdr3_nt: TGTGCCAGCAGTGGACAGGGTTACAATCAGCCCCAGCATTTT; cdr3_aa: CASSGQGYNQPQHF
clone_size: -; v_call: TRBV28; d_call: TRBD1; j_call: TRBJ1-5; cdr3_nt: TGTGCCAGCAGTCCAGAGGTGCCAGGGGGAATCCAGCCCCAGCATTTT; cdr3_aa: CASSPEVPGGIQPQHF
clone_size: -; v_call: TRBV5-6; d_call: -; j_call: TRBJ2-5; cdr3_nt: TGTGCCAGCAGCTTCCAAGAGACCCAGTACTTC; cdr3_aa: CASSFQETQYF
clone_size: -; v_call: TRBV6-5; d_call: -; j_call: TRBJ2-7; cdr3_nt: TGTGCCAGCAGTTACCAGGGGAGCTCCTACGAGCAGTACTTC; cdr3_aa: CASSYQGSSYEQYF
clone_size: -; v_call: TRBV4-3; d_call: TRBD1; j_call: TRBJ1-4; cdr3_nt: TGCGCCAGCAGCCAATCCAGGGGGGGTGAAAAACTGTTTTTT; cdr3_aa: CASSQSRGGEKLFF
clone_size: -; v_call: TRBV6-5; d_call: -; j_call: TRBJ2-3; cdr3_nt: TGTGCCAGCGGAACGGGGGTACGCACAGATACGCAGTATTTT; cdr3_aa: CASGTGVRTDTQYF
clone_size: -; v_call: TRBV27; d_call: -; j_call: TRBJ2-7; cdr3_nt: TGTGCCCGCAAGCAGCAGAAGCAGTACTTC; cdr3_aa: CARKQQKQYF
clone_size: -; v_call: TRBV5-5; d_call: TRBD1; j_call: TRBJ2-7; cdr3_nt: TGTGCCAGCAGCTCGACAGGGGGCCTACTCCCCTACGAGCAGTACTTC; cdr3_aa: CASSSTGGLLPYEQYF
clone_size: -; v_call: TRBV4-3; d_call: -; j_call: TRBJ2-7; cdr3_nt: TGCGCCAGCAGCCAAGATTTACGGTACGAGCAGTACTTC; cdr3_aa: CASSQDLRYEQYF
clone_size: -; v_call: TRBV5-8; d_call: -; j_call: TRBJ1-2; cdr3_nt: TGTGCCAGCAGTTTCCGACAGCAAGGTGTCGGTGGCTACACCTTC; cdr3_aa: CASSFRQQGVGGYTF
clone_size: -; v_call: TRBV6-5; d_call: TRBD2; j_call: TRBJ2-3; cdr3_nt: TGTGCCAGCAGTTACGGCGGGAGCTGGTCAGATACGCAGTATTTT; cdr3_aa: CASSYGGSWSDTQYF
clone_size: -; v_call: TRBV5-4; d_call: TRBD1; j_call: TRBJ1-1; cdr3_nt: TGTGCCAGCAGCTTCCGGGACAGGGGCCCTGAAGCTTTCTTT; cdr3_aa: CASSFRDRGPEAFF
clone_size: -; v_call: TRBV25-1; d_call: TRBD2; j_call: TRBJ2-1; cdr3_nt: TGTGCCAGCAGTGATTGGGGGGGATCCTACAATGAGCAGTTCTTC; cdr3_aa: CASSDWGGSYNEQFF
clone_size: once; v_call: TRBV13; d_call: -; j_call: TRBJ2-3; cdr3_nt: TGTGCCAGCAGCTTAGCGGGCAGCCCTAGCACAGATACGCAGTATTTT; cdr3_aa: CASSLAGSPSTDTQYF
clone_size: -; v_call: TRBV30; d_call: -; j_call: TRBJ1-1; cdr3_nt: TGTGCCTGGAGTGTCGGCACCTTCAACACTGAAGCTTTCTTT; cdr3_aa: CAWSVGTFNTEAFF
clone_size: -; v_call: TRBV16; d_call: -; j_call: TRBJ2-7; cdr3_nt: TGTGCCAGCAGCCAAAAAATCTACGAGCAGTACTTC; cdr3_aa: CASSQKIYEQYF
clone_size: -; v_call: TRBV5-1; d_call: -; j_call: TRBJ1-1; cdr3_nt: TGCGCCAGCAGCTTAAAACAGGGGAACACTGAAGCTTTCTTT; cdr3_aa: CASSLKQGNTEAFF
clone_size: -; v_call: TRBV5-6; d_call: TRBD2; j_call: TRBJ2-7; cdr3_nt: TGTGCCAGCAACCTAGCGGGAGGGACCTACGAGCAGTACTTC; cdr3_aa: CASNLAGGTYEQYF
clone_size: -; v_call: TRBV6-5; d_call: TRBD1; j_call: TRBJ1-1; cdr3_nt: TGTGCCAGCAGTTACGAGCCGGGACAGGGCCTTACTGAAGCTTTCTTT; cdr3_aa: CASSYEPGQGLTEAFF
clone_size: -; v_call: TRBV10-3; d_call: -; j_call: TRBJ2-1; cdr3_nt: TGTGCCATCAGTGAGAGGGGGGGAGGCGGGAGTTGGTACAATGAGCAGTTCTTC; cdr3_aa: CAISERGGGGSWYNEQFF
clone_size: few; v_call: TRBV7-3; d_call: -; j_call: TRBJ2-7; cdr3_nt: TGTGCCAGCAGCAGAAAAACGGGGGAGCAGTACTTC; cdr3_aa: CASSRKTGEQYF
clone_size: -; v_call: TRBV27; d_call: -; j_call: TRBJ2-1; cdr3_nt: TGTGCCAGCAGTCCCTTAGGGACTGCCTCCAATGAGCAGTTCTTC; cdr3_aa: CASSPLGTASNEQFF
clone_size: -; v_call: TRBV6-5; d_call: TRBD1; j_call: TRBJ2-5; cdr3_nt: TGTGCCAGCAGTTCCACAGGGGGCGGCCAGTACTTC; cdr3_aa: CASSSTGGGQYF
clone_size: -; v_call: TRBV28; d_call: TRBD2; j_call: TRBJ2-3; cdr3_nt: TGTGCCAGCAGCCCTAGGACTAGCGGGCCTGGGGGTACGCAGTATTTT; cdr3_aa: CASSPRTSGPGGTQYF
clone_size: -; v_call: TRBV21-1; d_call: -; j_call: TRBJ2-2; cdr3_nt: TGTGCCAGCAGCAAAGTTGGCGGGGAGCTGTTTTTT; cdr3_aa: CASSKVGGELFF
clone_size: -; v_call: TRBV4-3; d_call: TRBD1; j_call: TRBJ2-7; cdr3_nt: TGCGCCAGCAGCCAAGATCAGTGGTCAGGACAGGGGGCGGATGAGCAGTACTTC; cdr3_aa: CASSQDQWSGQGADEQYF
clone_size: -; v_call: TRBV4-3; d_call: -; j_call: TRBJ2-2; cdr3_nt: TGCGCCAGCAGCCAACATAGCGGACAGAACACCGGGGAGCTGTTTTTT; cdr3_aa: CASSQHSGQNTGELFF
clone_size: -; v_call: TRBV27; d_call: -; j_call: TRBJ2-7; cdr3_nt: TGTGCCAGCAGTCAAGGACAGTGGGCCTACGAGCAGTACTTC; cdr3_aa: CASSQGQWAYEQYF
clone_size: -; v_call: TRBV5-6; d_call: TRBD1; j_call: TRBJ1-5; cdr3_nt: TGTGCCAGCAGCTTGAGCGGGACAGGGGTAAATCAGCCCCAGCATTTT; cdr3_aa: CASSLSGTGVNQPQHF
clone_size: -; v_call: TRBV7-2; d_call: -; j_call: TRBJ2-3; cdr3_nt: TGTGCCAGCAGCCGGGACCTCACAGATACGCAGTATTTT; cdr3_aa: CASSRDLTDTQYF
clone_size: few; v_call: TRBV28; d_call: TRBD1; j_call: TRBJ2-7; cdr3_nt: TGTGCCAGCAGTTTAGGACAGGGGTTAGGGGAGCAGTACTTC; cdr3_aa: CASSLGQGLGEQYF
clone_size: -; v_call: TRBV7-2; d_call: TRBD2; j_call: TRBJ2-1; cdr3_nt: TGTGCCAGCAGCTTAGTTAGCGGGAGGGCCGACAATGAGCAGTTCTTC; cdr3_aa: CASSLVSGRADNEQFF
clone_size: few; v_call: TRBV2; d_call: -; j_call: TRBJ1-2; cdr3_nt: TGTGCCAGCAGGGAGAGCTATGGCTACACCTTC; cdr3_aa: CASRESYGYTF
clone_size: few; v_call: TRBV6-4; d_call: TRBD1; j_call: TRBJ2-3; cdr3_nt: TGTGCCAGCAGTGACTCAACAGGGGCGGCAGATACGCAGTATTTT; cdr3_aa: CASSDSTGAADTQYF
clone_size: -; v_call: TRBV27; d_call: -; j_call: TRBJ2-3; cdr3_nt: TGTGCCAGCACCTCGGGTACAGATACGCAGTATTTT; cdr3_aa: CASTSGTDTQYF
clone_size: -; v_call: TRBV18; d_call: -; j_call: TRBJ1-2; cdr3_nt: TGTGCCAGCTCACCAGGGTCGAACTATGGCTACACCTTC; cdr3_aa: CASSPGSNYGYTF
clone_size: -; v_call: TRBV5-5; d_call: -; j_call: TRBJ2-2; cdr3_nt: TGTGCCAGCAGCTTGTTAGTCGGGGAGCTGTTTTTT; cdr3_aa: CASSLLVGELFF
clone_size: -; v_call: TRBV7-8; d_call: -; j_call: TRBJ2-1; cdr3_nt: TGTGCCAGCAGGCTAGGGTCCTTAGGGAGCTCCTACAATGAGCAGTTCTTC; cdr3_aa: CASRLGSLGSSYNEQFF
clone_size: -; v_call: TRBV19; d_call: TRBD2; j_call: TRBJ2-2; cdr3_nt: TGTGCCAGTGGGGAGGGACCCGGGGAGCTGTTTTTT; cdr3_aa: CASGEGPGELFF
clone_size: few; v_call: TRBV9; d_call: -; j_call: TRBJ2-1; cdr3_nt: TGTGCCAGCAGCGCGGGACCGCCAAGCAATGAGCAGTTCTTC; cdr3_aa: CASSAGPPSNEQFF
clone_size: -; v_call: TRBV30; d_call: -; j_call: TRBJ2-1; cdr3_nt: TGTGCCTGGAGCCACGGGTACAATGAGCAGTTCTTC; cdr3_aa: CAWSHGYNEQFF
clone_size: few; v_call: TRBV7-2; d_call: -; j_call: TRBJ2-1; cdr3_nt: TGTGCCAGCAGCTTAGAGGCTCTCTACAATGAGCAGTTCTTC; cdr3_aa: CASSLEALYNEQFF
clone_size: -; v_call: TRBV4-1; d_call: -; j_call: TRBJ2-1; cdr3_nt: TGCGCCAGCAGCCGGGACGGACCCTACAATGAGCAGTTCTTC; cdr3_aa: CASSRDGPYNEQFF
clone_size: -; v_call: TRBV29-1; d_call: -; j_call: TRBJ2-7; cdr3_nt: TGCAGCGTAGGGCAGCTCTACGAGCAGTACTTC; cdr3_aa: CSVGQLYEQYF
clone_size: -; v_call: TRBV7-9; d_call: TRBD1; j_call: TRBJ2-7; cdr3_nt: TGTGCCAGCAGCTTGGACAGGACCTACGAGCAGTACTTC; cdr3_aa: CASSLDRTYEQYF